The next 4 T cell receptor beta chains were all read from a single sample in a study of blood T cell repertoires in COVID-19. Assay used: immunoSEQ multiplex PCR; TCRdb lists only in-frame clones, some missing. The sample holds roughly 30,000 clones, about 90% seen once. Sequenced: peripheral blood. Receptors were obtained from a human donor in a cohort sampled during active COVID-19.

The CDR3 DNA is TGTGCCAGCAGCCAAGAACGAGGGAGCCCCTACGAGCAGTACTTC. Its translation: CASSQERGSPYEQYF. The rearrangement uses TRBV4-2 and TRBJ2-7; D is perhaps TRBD2 (5 bases). Per germline, CDR1 LGHNA and CDR2 YNFKEQ. CDR3 length: 15 amino acids. Trimming removed 0 bases at V and 2 bases at J, with 11 bases between.

The chain has TRBV7-9 and TRBJ2-5; D ambiguous. The germline V gene encodes CDR1 SEHNR and CDR2 FQNEAQ (reference sequence). Trimming shortened V by 0 bases and J by 5 bases, and 4 bases separated the two germline ends. The CDR3 spans 12 residues. The CDR3 is CASSLAQETQYF. The CDR3 DNA reads TGTGCCAGCAGCTTAGCGCAGGAGACCCAGTACTTC.

Written as DNA, the CDR3 is TGTGCCAGCAGACCTAGGGGTTGGGGAAACACCATATATTTT. This codes for CASRPRGWGNTIYF. This sequence joins TRBV6-6 and TRBJ1-3; the D gene is possibly TRBD1 (5 bases). This CDR3 is 14 amino acids long. The germline V gene encodes CDR1 MNHNY and CDR2 SVGAGI (reference sequence). V was trimmed by 6 bases and J by 4 bases, leaving 13 bases between them.

The genes are TRBV19 and TRBJ2-3, with 9 bases that match TRBD1. Germline V gene data show CDR1 as LNHDA and CDR2 as SQIVND (reference sequence). The CDR3 has 19 amino acids. The V and J ends lost 7 bases and 1 base, in that order; junction bases with no gene match: 18. CDR3 in amino acids: CASTGTGRDSGVGTDTQYF. CDR3 nucleotides: TGTGCCAGTACCGGGACAGGGAGAGACTCTGGCGTCGGCACAGATACGCAGTATTTT.